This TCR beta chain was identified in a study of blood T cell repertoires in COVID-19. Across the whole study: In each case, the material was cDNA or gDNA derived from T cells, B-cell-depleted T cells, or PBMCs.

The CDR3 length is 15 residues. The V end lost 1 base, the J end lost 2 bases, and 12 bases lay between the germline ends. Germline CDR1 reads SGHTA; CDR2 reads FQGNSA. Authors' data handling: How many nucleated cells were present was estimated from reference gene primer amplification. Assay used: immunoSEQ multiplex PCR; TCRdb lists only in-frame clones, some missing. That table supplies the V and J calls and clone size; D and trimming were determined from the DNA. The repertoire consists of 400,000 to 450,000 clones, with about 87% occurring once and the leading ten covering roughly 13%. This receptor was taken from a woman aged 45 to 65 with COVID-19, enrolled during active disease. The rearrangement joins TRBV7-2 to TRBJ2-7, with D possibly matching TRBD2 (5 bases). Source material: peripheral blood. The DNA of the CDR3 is TGTGCCAGCAGCTTAGGTTCCGGGATTGCCTACGAGCAGTACTTC. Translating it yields CASSLGSGIAYEQYF.